The text below deals with one T cell receptor beta chain. Its antigen remains unknown. The source of the sample is a study of cytomegalovirus exposure and HLA in healthy donors. Study-level findings and limits: Per published accounts, TCR beta sequences correctly predicted the HLA-A and HLA-B alleles of most subjects.

The PCR was carried out with 60 Vbeta primers and 13 Jbeta primers. The data were produced by immunoSEQ multiplex PCR, yet TCRdb's version contains in-frame clones alone and is incomplete. The sample lists approximately 100,000 clones; over 70% were seen once. The CDR3 has 13 residues. Germline CDR1 is SEHNR and CDR2 is FQNEAQ (reference sequence). The ends were cut back, 0 bases at V and 7 bases at J, with 9 bases in the middle. V and J are TRBV7-9 and TRBJ2-5; D is uncertain. This TCR was recovered from a male donor in good health and CMV-seropositive. Specimen: PBMCs. DNA of the CDR3: TGTGCCAGCAGCTTAGCCGGCCCAGGGACCCAGTACTTC. Residues: CASSLAGPGTQYF.